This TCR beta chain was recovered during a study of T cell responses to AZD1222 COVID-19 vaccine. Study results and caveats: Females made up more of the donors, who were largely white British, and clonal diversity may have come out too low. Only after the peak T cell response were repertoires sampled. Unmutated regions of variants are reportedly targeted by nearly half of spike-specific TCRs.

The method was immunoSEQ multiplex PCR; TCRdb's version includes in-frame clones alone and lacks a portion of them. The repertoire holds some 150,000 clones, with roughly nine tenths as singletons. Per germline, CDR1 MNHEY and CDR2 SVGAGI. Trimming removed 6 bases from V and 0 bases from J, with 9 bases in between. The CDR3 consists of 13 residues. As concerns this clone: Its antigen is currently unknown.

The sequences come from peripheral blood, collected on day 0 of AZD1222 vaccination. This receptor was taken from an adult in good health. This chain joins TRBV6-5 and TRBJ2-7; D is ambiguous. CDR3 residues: CASSPGPSYEQYF. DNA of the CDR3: TGTGCCAGCAGCCCCGGCCCCTCCTACGAGCAGTACTTC.